This T cell receptor (beta chain) stems from a study of cytomegalovirus exposure and HLA in healthy donors. The study, taken as a whole, reports: First-cohort TCR clusters tended to co-occur in the 130 or so validation repertoires, a later analysis found. Reports described diagnosis of cytomegalovirus status by the classifier as highly specific and sensitive.

Sequenced by immunoSEQ multiplex PCR; TCRdb stores in-frame clones only, minus some. Of around 98,000 clones in the sample, around nine tenths were seen once. The donors were part of the validation cohort of roughly 130 subjects. That cohort was separate from the first cohort, which comprised 670 or so subjects. As to this clone: Its antigen is unknown.

The length of the CDR3 is 16 residues. Germline V gene lookup returns CDR1 MDHEN and CDR2 SYDVKM. Trimming removed 6 bases from V and 5 bases from J; junction bases left unmatched: 12. This TCR was recovered from a woman aged 30 to 39 in good health and CMV-seronegative. The source material was PBMCs. V gene TRBV28 combines with J gene TRBJ1-5; 8 nucleotides align to TRBD1. As DNA, the CDR3 is TGTGCCAGCAGCCCGGGTGGGGCAGGGGGCTATCAGCCCCAGCATTTT. Its protein product is CASSPGGAGGYQPQHF.